These 28 T cell receptor beta chains originate from one sample sequenced in a study of response to subunit inactivated influenza vaccine. Via MiXCR, TCRdb re-called the RT-PCR reads, giving one row per CDR3 protein. This sample has about 500,000 distinct CDR3 sequences, with 15% to 20% found just once. The material was CD4+ T cells sorted from PBMCs, obtained about 24 months after vaccination. These receptors were collected from a man between 50 and 75 years old who received an inactivated influenza vaccine.

This clonotype was recorded a few times. V usage is TRBV7-9 and J usage is TRBJ2-1; the D call may be TRBD1 or TRBD2 (6 bases each). The V and J ends lost 7 bases and 6 bases respectively, with 19 bases between them. Germline assignment: CDR1 SEHNR and CDR2 FQNEAQ (reference sequence). This CDR3 spans 15 amino acids. The CDR3 region has the DNA TGTGCCAGCACCCGCCCCCCCGGGGGCAGCAATGAGCAGTTCTTC. Protein: CASTRPPGGSNEQFF.

This clonotype has just a few counts. J is TRBJ2-5 and V is TRBV15; 11 bases agree with TRBD2. Trimming took 3 bases from V and 5 from J; bases not matched to a gene: 17. CDR3 length: 19 amino acids. The germline V gene has CDR1 LNHNV and CDR2 YYDKDF (reference sequence). CDR3 amino acids: CATSRPYRKLAGGLETQYF. The CDR3 coding sequence is TGTGCCACCAGCAGGCCCTACCGCAAGCTAGCGGGGGGATTGGAGACCCAGTACTTC.

This sequence joins TRBV4-1 and TRBJ2-3; 7 bases fit TRBD2. The CDR3 runs 18 residues. The germline CDR1 and CDR2 sequences are MGHRA and YSYEKL. The ends lost 2 bases at V and 4 bases at J; junction bases unmatched: 15. CDR3 amino acids: CASSQTTASGGRPDTQYF. CDR3 bases: TGCGCCAGCAGCCAAACTACAGCTAGCGGCGGGAGACCAGATACGCAGTATTTT.

The chain has TRBV5-6 and TRBJ2-4; D not certain. The CDR3 extends over 15 amino acids. From germline, CDR1 is SGHDT and CDR2 YYEEEE. V shed 4 bases and J shed 0 bases, with 11 bases lying between them. The CDR3 loop is CASSQNTLAKNIQYF. Written as DNA, the CDR3 is TGTGCCAGCAGCCAGAATACGCTAGCCAAAAACATTCAGTACTTC.

The sample holds a few counts of this clonotype. The V and J genes are TRBV6-2 or TRBV6-3 and TRBJ2-7; 10 positions agree with TRBD2. The germline CDR1 and CDR2 sequences are MNHEY and SVGEGT. This CDR3 comprises 14 residues. Unmatched junction bases numbered 2, after V lost 6 bases and J lost 0 bases. The CDR3 bases are TGTGCCAGCAGACTAGCGGGAACCTCCTACGAGCAGTACTTC. This gives the protein CASRLAGTSYEQYF.

J is TRBJ1-1 and V is TRBV5-6, with a tentative D call TRBD1 (6 bases). The CDR3 contains 13 residues. Per the germline V gene, CDR1 is SGHDT and CDR2 is YYEEEE. V was trimmed by 2 bases and J by 7 bases, leaving 12 bases between them. Here the CDR3 reads CASSLQGPYEAFF. The CDR3 bases are TGTGCCAGCAGCTTACAGGGACCTTATGAAGCTTTCTTT.

This clonotype was seen at least ten times. V usage is TRBV28 and J usage is TRBJ1-1, with a possible D match to TRBD1 (5 bases). Trimming pared 4 bases from V and 3 bases from J, leaving 15 bases between. Germline CDR1 MDHEN, CDR2 SYDVKM. There are 15 residues in the CDR3. Here the CDR3 DNA reads TGTGCCAGCAGTTCATCTGTAGGGGCTTACACTGAAGCTTTCTTT. Its translation is CASSSSVGAYTEAFF.

The CDR3 coding sequence is TGTGCCAGCAGCACCCGGACAGGGAAGCAGTACTTC. Protein: CASSTRTGKQYF. The V and J genes are TRBV7-2 and TRBJ2-7; 8 bases agree with TRBD1. Germline-derived CDR1 and CDR2 are SGHTA and FQGNSA. The CDR3 is made up of 12 amino acids. Trimming removed 5 bases from V and 8 bases from J; junction bases left unmatched: 5.

CDR3 sequence: CASSLGDRSNTDTQYF. As DNA, the CDR3 is TGCGCCAGCAGCTTGGGGGACAGGTCAAACACAGATACGCAGTATTTT. This chain uses TRBV5-1 with TRBJ2-3, with TRBD1 identical over 8 bases. The junction had 5 bases not matched to a gene; V was cut back by 0 bases and J by 2 bases. The CDR3 covers 16 residues. Germline V CDR1 and CDR2: SGHRS, YFSETQ.

The gene calls are TRBV12-3 or TRBV12-4 and TRBJ2-5; 10 bases match TRBD1. V dropped 6 bases and J dropped 1; count of bases not matched to a gene: 8. This CDR3 region has 16 residues. The DNA for the CDR3 is TGTGCCAGCAGCCCAACAGACAGGGGGCCCCAAGAGACCCAGTACTTC. This gives the protein CASSPTDRGPQETQYF.

This clonotype has only a few counts. The rearrangement uses TRBV29-1 and TRBJ2-7, with a tentative D call TRBD1 (6 bases). Trimming stripped 5 bases from V and 2 bases from J, with 16 bases between. CDR3 length: 14 amino acids. CDR1 and CDR2 (germline): SQVTM, ANQGSEA. The CDR3, as DNA: TGCAGCGTTACCACGGGACACCAAACCTACGAGCAGTACTTC. Its translation: CSVTTGHQTYEQYF.

The chain uses TRBV7-2 and TRBJ1-2, with D maybe TRBD1 (5 bases). Trimming left V 0 bases short and J 3 bases short, with 11 bases between. Germline loops: CDR1 SGHTA, CDR2 FQGNSA. CDR3 length equals 15 residues. Written as DNA, the CDR3 is TGTGCCAGCAGCTTAGCGACAGCGTCGGACTATGGCTACACCTTC. The encoded protein is CASSLATASDYGYTF.

This clonotype has only a few counts. The V call is TRBV11-1, the J call TRBJ2-3; 15 bases match TRBD2. Looked up from germline, CDR1 is SGHAT and CDR2 is FQDESV (reference sequence). This CDR3 is 19 amino acids long. The ends lost 1 base at V and 2 bases at J; junction bases unmatched: 7. This CDR3 reads CASSLEPGLAGGFTDTQYF. CDR3 DNA sequence: TGTGCCAGCAGCTTAGAACCGGGACTAGCGGGAGGATTCACAGATACGCAGTATTTT.

This clonotype occurred a few times. The J gene is TRBJ2-1, the V gene TRBV27, with 9 bases fitting TRBD1. Germline-derived CDR1 and CDR2 are MNHEY and SMNVEV (reference sequence). The CDR3 totals 16 residues. The J segment lost 3 bases and the V segment lost 0 bases, leaving 3 bases of the junction unmatched. The CDR3 sequence is CASSLSGTGLYNEQFF. DNA for the CDR3: TGTGCCAGCAGTTTATCCGGGACAGGGCTCTACAATGAGCAGTTCTTC.

The genes are TRBV24-1 and TRBJ2-3; D unclear. Trimming cost V 3 bases and J 4 bases, with 7 bases left between them. Per the germline V gene, CDR1 is KGHDR and CDR2 is SFDVKD. CDR3 length equals 13 residues. CDR3 protein: CATSDVFSDTQYF. The CDR3 DNA reads TGTGCCACCAGTGATGTGTTTTCAGATACGCAGTATTTT.

This sequence joins TRBV20-1 and TRBJ2-5; no reliable D call. This CDR3 region has 14 residues. The V and J ends lost 2 bases and 2 bases respectively, with 12 bases between them. The germline gives CDR1 DFQATT, CDR2 SNEGSKA (reference sequence). The CDR3 coding sequence is TGCAGTGCTAGATACGGTGGCGGACAAGAGACCCAGTACTTC. Amino acids: CSARYGGGQETQYF.

This clonotype was detected many times. V and J are TRBV4-2 and TRBJ1-4; TRBD1 matches at 9 bases. The CDR3 spans 15 residues. V lost 4 bases to trimming and J lost 8 bases; unmatched junction nucleotides: 8. CDR1 is LGHNA and CDR2 is YNFKEQ in the germline V gene. The CDR3 DNA reads TGTGCCAGCAGCCCCGACAGGGGGTGGGGAGAAAAACTGTTTTTT. Its protein product is CASSPDRGWGEKLFF.

The rearrangement uses TRBV11-2 and TRBJ1-1; the D is unclear. Germline V gene lookup returns CDR1 SGHAT and CDR2 FQNNGV. V was shortened by 1 base and J by 7 bases, with 7 bases between the two germline ends. The CDR3 is 12 amino acids. The CDR3 DNA reads TGTGCCAGCAGCTTAGTATCAGTTGAAGCTTTCTTT. Translation gives CASSLVSVEAFF.

The table lists this clonotype with many counts. This chain links TRBV10-3 with TRBJ2-1, with 9 bases aligning to TRBD2. Germline V lookup: CDR1 ENHRY, CDR2 SYGVKD. V trimming: 7 bases; J trimming: 6 bases; junction bases outside the gene matches: 10. The CDR3 runs 15 residues. The CDR3 DNA reads TGTGCCATCACGGGGCAGCGGGGGGACCTCAATGAGCAGTTCTTC. Translated: CAITGQRGDLNEQFF.

This clonotype was seen a few times. The chain joins TRBV6-5 to TRBJ1-1; 7 nucleotides line up with TRBD1. Germline loops: CDR1 MNHEY, CDR2 SVGAGI. The CDR3 covers 15 residues. V lost 4 bases to trimming and J lost 6 bases; unmatched junction nucleotides: 11. The CDR3 nucleotides are TGTGCCAGCAGTTCCATGGGGACAGCTACTTCTGAAGCTTTCTTT. It codes for CASSSMGTATSEAFF.

This clonotype has at least ten counts. This chain joins TRBV20-1 and TRBJ2-1; no definite D call. Trimming took 6 bases from V and 9 from J, leaving 12 bases between them. CDR1 is DFQATT, CDR2 SNEGSKA, per germline (reference sequence). The CDR3 totals 11 residues. CDR3 coding DNA: TGCAGTGCCCCCGCCAGGAGTGAGCAGTTCTTC. Translated, it gives CSAPARSEQFF.

V and J are TRBV2 and TRBJ1-5; D remains unclear. This CDR3 has 13 residues. In germline, CDR1 is SNHLY, CDR2 FYNNEI. The ends were cut back, 7 bases at V and 7 bases at J, with 14 bases in the middle. The CDR3 sequence: CASKAGLEQPQHF. The CDR3 DNA reads as TGTGCCAGCAAAGCGGGGTTAGAGCAGCCCCAGCATTTT. Drawing the rest from reference TRBV2 and TRBJ1-5, the complete variable domain is EPEVTQTPSHQVTQMGQEVILRCVPISNHLYFYWYRQILGQKVEFLVSFYNNEISEKSEIFDDQFSVERPDGSNFTLKIRSTKLEDSAMYFCASKAGLEQPQHFGDGTRLSIL.

V gene TRBV6-2 or TRBV6-3 combines with J gene TRBJ2-1; D might be TRBD2 (5 bases). Germline assignment: CDR1 MNHEY and CDR2 SVGEGT. Trimming stripped 8 bases from V and 6 bases from J, with 20 bases between. CDR3 length: 15 amino acids. The CDR3 is CASVLTGIKFNEQFF. The CDR3 coding sequence is TGTGCCAGCGTATTGACCGGGATCAAGTTCAATGAGCAGTTCTTC.

The V call is TRBV12-3 or TRBV12-4, the J call TRBJ1-4; 9 bases are a match to TRBD1. V was pared by 5 bases and J by 3 bases, with 4 bases of the junction left unmatched. The CDR3 totals 15 residues. CDR3 sequence (DNA): TGTGCCAGCAGTGGTACAGGGGGCCCTAATGAAAAACTGTTTTTT. It translates to CASSGTGGPNEKLFF.

This clonotype was seen many times. This sequence joins TRBV5-6 and TRBJ2-5; D is undetermined. Per germline, CDR1 SGHDT and CDR2 YYEEEE. Between the trimmed V and J ends, which lost 0 bases and 1 base, there was a span of 7 bases. The CDR3 sequence is 14 residues long. The CDR3 is CASSLVSVQETQYF. The CDR3 bases are TGTGCCAGCAGCTTGGTCTCAGTCCAAGAGACCCAGTACTTC.

This clonotype was counted a few times. The rearrangement uses TRBV5-1 and TRBJ2-1; D gene ambiguous. The V gene lost 0 bases and the J gene lost 6 bases, with 13 bases spanning the gap. Per the germline V gene, CDR1 is SGHRS and CDR2 is YFSETQ. The CDR3 is made up of 15 amino acids. CDR3 sequence reads: CASSLVSTRRNEQFF. The CDR3 nucleotides read TGCGCCAGCAGCTTGGTTAGCACCAGGCGCAATGAGCAGTTCTTC.

The genes are TRBV4-1 and TRBJ2-3; D gene uncertain. CDR1 and CDR2 from the germline V gene are MGHRA and YSYEKL. V lost 4 bases and J 6 bases, leaving 17 bases between the germline ends. The CDR3 contains 15 residues. The DNA for the CDR3 is TGCGCCAGCAGCCTGCCTAGATATCCCTTGGATACGCAGTATTTT. Its translation is CASSLPRYPLDTQYF.

This clonotype has ten or more counts. The chain links TRBV4-2 to TRBJ2-1; D is tentatively TRBD1 or TRBD2 (5 bases each). Germline values: CDR1 LGHNA, CDR2 YNFKEQ. The V end was cut by 8 bases, the J end by 3 bases, with 11 bases between. This CDR3 comprises 13 residues. The CDR3 DNA reads as TGTGCCAGCGGGACCCAGGTCTACAATGAGCAGTTCTTC. This gives the protein CASGTQVYNEQFF.